This T cell receptor beta chain originates from a study of technical replicates of blood from a handful of donors. Here immunoSEQ multiplex PCR was the method, and the copy in TCRdb shows in-frame clones only, minus some. In the table there are about 70,000 clones, roughly 97% of which are singletons. J lost 5 bases, V lost 6 bases, and 10 bases had no gene match. CDR1 MNHEY and CDR2 SMNVEV come from the germline V gene (reference sequence). The CDR3 loop spans 15 amino acids. This clonotype was obtained from a human donor in good health. The sample taken for sequencing was T cells isolated from PBMCs. This sequence joins TRBV27 and TRBJ2-3; TRBD1 aligns across 8 bases. CDR3 bases: TGTGCCAGCAGCTTCCGGAGACAGGGGATAGATACGCAGTATTTT. Its translation: CASSFRRQGIDTQYF.